The sequence of this TCR beta chain was determined in a study of cytomegalovirus exposure and HLA in healthy donors. This PCR relied on a set of 60 Vbeta primers and 13 Jbeta primers. The data were produced by immunoSEQ multiplex PCR, yet TCRdb's version contains in-frame clones alone and is incomplete. The sample consists of 90,000 to 120,000 clones, around 72% of them appearing once. About this clone: What it binds is unknown.

Germline assignment: CDR1 LNHDA and CDR2 SQIVND (reference sequence). The CDR3 has 16 residues. The V and J ends lost 7 bases and 1 base, in that order; junction bases with no gene match: 7. Study conclusions and caveats: In vitro, three CMV-associated chains proved specific for CMV antigens.

Sequencing input: PBMCs. The clonotype comes from a male donor in good health and CMV-seropositive. This chain links TRBV19 with TRBJ2-2; 9 bases map to TRBD2. The DNA for the CDR3 is TGTGCCAGTAAAGGAGCGGGGGGCTGGAACACCGGGGAGCTGTTTTTT. Residues: CASKGAGGWNTGELFF.